This TCR beta chain was found in a study of technical replicates of blood from a few donors. The CDR3 is 19 residues long. Trimming took 0 bases from V and 7 from J; bases not matched to a gene: 15. Germline V gives CDR1 MDHEN, CDR2 SYDVKM. Produced via immunoSEQ multiplex PCR; TCRdb's table is partial and in-frame only. The repertoire consists of about 50,000 clones, with approximately 94% occurring once and the leading ten covering 0.39%. Sequencing was performed on T cells isolated from PBMCs. The chain uses TRBV28 and TRBJ2-2; 9 bases line up with TRBD1. This clonotype was sampled from a human donor in good health. CDR3 residues: CASSLWARTGVVLDGELFF. CDR3 nucleotides: TGTGCCAGCAGTTTATGGGCCCGGACAGGGGTAGTTTTGGACGGGGAGCTGTTTTTT.